Each of the 28 T cell receptor beta chains below was sequenced from the same sample in a study of siplizumab effects on memory and regulatory T cells. Here immunoSEQ multiplex PCR was the method, and the copy in TCRdb shows in-frame clones only, minus some. The table shows about 110,000 clones, with roughly 94% occurring only once. Material for sequencing was Tregs sorted from blood. Receptors originate from a human donor in good health.

The CDR3 sequence is CASSRTSGSAGKSEQFF. The CDR3 DNA reads TGTGCCAGCAGCCGGACTAGCGGGAGTGCCGGGAAATCTGAGCAGTTCTTC. This chain links TRBV7-3 with TRBJ2-1, with 13 nucleotides matching TRBD2. V shed 5 bases and J 9 bases; nucleotides not matched to a gene: 13. Germline CDR1 reads SGHTA; CDR2 reads FQGTGA. This CDR3 is 17 amino acids long.

The chain couples TRBV29-1 to TRBJ2-5; TRBD2 is a possible D gene (8 bases). Trimming removed 7 bases at V and 7 bases at J, with 16 bases between. Germline CDR1 reads SQVTM; CDR2 reads ANQGSEA. CDR3 length: 12 residues. Here the CDR3 reads CSARDSGGTQYF. The CDR3 nucleotides are TGCAGCGCCCGGGACAGCGGGGGGACCCAGTACTTC.

This clone appeared a single time. This chain uses TRBV27 with TRBJ2-5; D gene uncertain. CDR1 and CDR2 (germline): MNHEY, SMNVEV (reference sequence). Trimming pared 5 bases from V and 0 bases from J, leaving 7 bases between. This CDR3 contains 13 residues. The CDR3 sequence is CASSPPYQETQYF. CDR3 nucleotides: TGTGCCAGCAGTCCGCCGTACCAAGAGACCCAGTACTTC.

For this clone: Germline and junction disagree at one end, which may indicate a read error. The chain uses TRBV5-1 and TRBJ2-1; D unresolved. The CDR3 runs to 14 residues. Germline CDR1 reads SGHRS; CDR2 reads YFSETQ. CDR3 region: CASSSEISNNEQFF. The DNA for the CDR3 is TGCGCCAGCAGCTCTGAGATCTCCAACAATGAGCAGTTCTTC.

The chain joins TRBV6-6 to TRBJ1-5; D may be TRBD1 (6 bases). The germline gives CDR1 MNHNY, CDR2 SVGAGI (reference sequence). This CDR3 has 14 amino acids. V was clipped by 8 bases and J by 0 bases, with 11 bases between them. CDR3 in DNA: TGTGCCAGCGGAGACAGGTCTAGCAATCAGCCCCAGCATTTT. Encoded protein: CASGDRSSNQPQHF.

The DNA of the CDR3 is TGCGCCAGCAGCTTGGAGTCCAGAGAGACCCAGTACTTC. Translating it yields CASSLESRETQYF. The chain couples TRBV5-1 to TRBJ2-5; D call uncertain. The CDR3 is 13 amino acids. The germline V gene encodes CDR1 SGHRS and CDR2 YFSETQ. The ends were cut back, 0 bases at V and 4 bases at J, with 7 bases in the middle.

There are a few counts of this clone. The V and J genes are TRBV7-9 and TRBJ1-1, with a weak D call TRBD1 (5 bases). Trimming took off 1 base at V and 8 bases at J, with 11 bases between the two ends. The CDR3 is 13 amino acids. The V gene's germline CDR1 is SEHNR and CDR2 FQNEAQ (reference sequence). CDR3 sequence (DNA): TGTGCCAGCAGCTTAGGACCCCGGGGCGAAGCTTTCTTT. It encodes CASSLGPRGEAFF.

This chain links TRBV11-2 with TRBJ1-1; 7 nucleotides agree with TRBD1. J lost 2 bases, V lost 5 bases, and 8 bases had no gene match. The CDR3 has 15 amino acids. Per germline, CDR1 SGHAT and CDR2 FQNNGV. CDR3 in DNA: TGTGCCAGCAGCCCCACGGACAGGAGCAACACTGAAGCTTTCTTT. Translating gives CASSPTDRSNTEAFF.

The chain carries TRBV7-3 and TRBJ2-3, with a tentative D call TRBD1 (6 bases). This CDR3 has 15 amino acids. V lost 4 bases, J lost 5 bases, and 16 bases lay in between. Germline CDR1 reads SGHTA; CDR2 reads FQGTGA. The CDR3: CASSSSGRGIDTQYF. The CDR3 region has the DNA TGTGCCAGCAGCTCTTCGGGCAGGGGCATAGATACGCAGTATTTT.

The CDR3 DNA reads TGTGCCTGGAGTGTTTTACCCAATCGGGAGCAGTACTTC. Translated, it gives CAWSVLPNREQYF. The chain couples TRBV30 to TRBJ2-7; D remains unclear. The germline gives CDR1 GTSNPN, CDR2 SVGIG (reference sequence). This CDR3 has 13 amino acids. Trimming pared 0 bases from V and 7 bases from J, leaving 13 bases between. The full variable domain, completed using reference TRBV30 and TRBJ2-7, is SQTIHQWPATLVQPVGSPLSLECTVEGTSNPNLYWYRQAAGRGLQLLFYSVGIGQISSEVPQNLSASRPQDRQFILSSKKLLLSDSGFYLCAWSVLPNREQYFGPGTRLTVT.

This chain connects TRBV29-1 to TRBJ2-3; the match to TRBD2 covers 7 bases. Germline assignment: CDR1 SQVTM and CDR2 ANQGSEA. V lost 5 bases and J lost 1; bases outside the gene matches: 3. This CDR3 is built from 13 residues. The DNA for the CDR3 is TGCAGCGTTCAGGCGGGGGGCACAGATACGCAGTATTTT. Translated, it gives CSVQAGGTDTQYF.

V gene TRBV11-1 combines with J gene TRBJ2-1, with D unclear. This CDR3 spans 13 amino acids. Germline values: CDR1 SGHAT, CDR2 FQDESV (reference sequence). Trimming took off 0 bases at V and 10 bases at J, with 10 bases between the two ends. CDR3 sequence (DNA): TGTGCCAGCAGCTTAGCATCGCGCGGAGAGCAGTTCTTC. Translating gives CASSLASRGEQFF. Using reference TRBV11-1 and TRBJ2-1 for the parts outside the CDR3, the full variable domain is EAEVAQSPRYKITEKSQAVAFWCDPISGHATLYWYRQILGQGPELLVQFQDESVVDDSQLPKDRFSAERLKGVDSTLKIQPAELGDSAMYLCASSLASRGEQFFGPGTRLTVL.

The chain joins TRBV10-3 to TRBJ1-2; TRBD1 is a possible D gene (5 bases). Germline V CDR1 and CDR2: ENHRY, SYGVKD. The CDR3 loop spans 17 amino acids. Deletions cut 5 bases from V and 1 base from J, with 20 bases between. The CDR3 sequence is CAISLNPGRSLNYGYTF. In nucleotides, the CDR3 is TGTGCCATCAGTCTTAACCCGGGACGGAGTCTTAACTATGGCTACACCTTC.

The genes are TRBV27 and TRBJ1-3; D may be TRBD1 (6 bases). The germline CDR1 and CDR2 sequences are MNHEY and SMNVEV (reference sequence). The CDR3 covers 14 residues. Between the trimmed V and J ends, which lost 7 bases and 3 bases, there was a span of 13 bases. CDR3 sequence: CASKKGGNGNTIYF. DNA of the CDR3: TGTGCCAGCAAGAAGGGGGGCAATGGAAACACCATATATTTT.

The V and J genes are TRBV27 and TRBJ2-1; D remains ambiguous. The germline V and J ends were trimmed by 7 bases and 1 base, with 17 bases remaining between them. This CDR3 comprises 16 residues. Germline V gene data show CDR1 as MNHEY and CDR2 as SMNVEV (reference sequence). In nucleotides, the CDR3 is TGTGCCAGCAACATACCTTCCCGGAGTTCCTACAATGAGCAGTTCTTC. Translated, it gives CASNIPSRSSYNEQFF.

The chain is built from TRBV9 and TRBJ2-3; perhaps D is TRBD1 or TRBD2 (5 bases each). The germline V gene encodes CDR1 SGDLS and CDR2 YYNGEE. The CDR3 totals 15 residues. V lost 0 bases and J lost 0, with 8 bases in between. CDR3: CASSVGGDSTDTQYF. CDR3 sequence (DNA): TGTGCCAGCAGCGTAGGAGGGGATAGCACAGATACGCAGTATTTT. The variable domain in full, with the rest retrieved from reference TRBV9 and TRBJ2-3, is DSGVTQTPKHLITATGQRVTLRCSPRSGDLSVYWYQQSLDQGLQFLIQYYNGEERAKGNILERFSAQQFPDLHSELNLSSLELGDSALYFCASSVGGDSTDTQYFGPGTRLTVL.

The V and J genes are TRBV19 and TRBJ1-1; D is unclear. This CDR3 is built from 14 residues. With 1 base removed from V and 4 bases from J, the gap between germline ends came to 10 bases. Germline lookup yields CDR1 LNHDA and CDR2 SQIVND (reference sequence). The CDR3 here is CASSIARVSTEAFF. CDR3 in DNA: TGTGCCAGTAGTATAGCTCGGGTATCCACTGAAGCTTTCTTT.

The chain links TRBV28 to TRBJ1-5, with 8 bases aligning to TRBD1. V trimming: 5 bases; J trimming: 5 bases; junction bases outside the gene matches: 2. The CDR3 length is 13 residues. Germline lookup yields CDR1 MDHEN and CDR2 SYDVKM. The CDR3 loop reads CASSGTGHQPQHF. CDR3 nucleotides: TGTGCCAGCAGTGGGACAGGACATCAGCCCCAGCATTTT.

The chain recombines TRBV7-6 with TRBJ1-5; no reliable D call. V was clipped by 3 bases and J by 6 bases, with 24 bases between them. The CDR3 has 18 residues. Germline CDR1 is SGHVS and CDR2 is FNYEAQ. The DNA of the CDR3 is TGTGCCAGCAGCTTCCTTGGGGTTGCCCCCATCTGCGGTCAGCCCCAGCATTTT. Protein product: CASSFLGVAPICGQPQHF.

This chain uses TRBV12-5 with TRBJ2-1; weak D call: TRBD1 (5 bases). CDR1 is LGHNT and CDR2 is FRNRAP in the germline V gene. The V end was cut by 7 bases, the J end by 4 bases, with 14 bases between. The CDR3 length is 14 residues. CDR3 protein: CASAASQGYNEQFF. Here the CDR3 DNA reads TGTGCTAGTGCCGCTTCTCAGGGTTACAATGAGCAGTTCTTC.

This CDR3 is CSVVYRASGNTIYF. In DNA, the CDR3 is TGCAGCGTCGTTTACAGGGCATCTGGAAACACCATATATTTT. The V gene is TRBV29-1, the J gene TRBJ1-3; D may be TRBD1 (6 bases). Trimming removed 6 bases from V and 1 base from J, with 13 bases in between. CDR1 is SQVTM and CDR2 is ANQGSEA in the germline V gene. CDR3 size: 14 residues.

This clone was seen only once. V is TRBV6-1 and J is TRBJ2-1, with D unclear. CDR1 is MNHNS and CDR2 is SASEGT in the germline V gene. The CDR3 totals 15 residues. V dropped 5 bases and J dropped 4 bases, with 15 bases sitting between them. CDR3 in DNA: TGTGCCAGCAGTCCGCCCCCGGGTTTATACAATGAGCAGTTCTTC. Protein: CASSPPPGLYNEQFF.

The V and J genes are TRBV5-1 and TRBJ2-6, with D tentatively TRBD1 (5 bases). V lost 2 bases and J lost 0, with 9 bases in between. This CDR3 is 16 amino acids long. Germline V gene data show CDR1 as SGHRS and CDR2 as YFSETQ. CDR3 in DNA: TGCGCCAGCAGCTTATATGACAGCTCTGGGGCCAACGTCCTGACTTTC. This codes for CASSLYDSSGANVLTF.

The J gene is TRBJ2-1, the V gene TRBV7-9; TRBD2 aligns across 13 bases. Germline V gene lookup returns CDR1 SEHNR and CDR2 FQNEAQ (reference sequence). The CDR3 is 18 amino acids. V shed 1 base, J shed 0 bases, and the junction held 3 bases outside the gene matches. In nucleotides, the CDR3 is TGTGCCAGCAGCTTAGGACTAGCGGGAGGCAGCTCCTACAATGAGCAGTTCTTC. Translating gives CASSLGLAGGSSYNEQFF. Variable domain in full (rest from reference TRBV7-9 and TRBJ2-1): DTGVSQNPRHKITKRGQNVTFRCDPISEHNRLYWYRQTLGQGPEFLTYFQNEAQLEKSRLLSDRFSAERPKGSFSTLEIQRTEQGDSAMYLCASSLGLAGGSSYNEQFFGPGTRLTVL.

The V and J genes are TRBV5-4 and TRBJ1-3; no definite D call. V lost 1 base, J lost 0 bases, and 5 bases lay in between. Germline CDR1 and CDR2: SGHNT and YYREEE (reference sequence). There are 14 residues in the CDR3. The CDR3 loop is CASSLPSSGNTIYF. The CDR3 region has the DNA TGTGCCAGCAGCTTGCCAAGCTCTGGAAACACCATATATTTT.

Turning to this clone: Additional DNA sequences in this sample encode the identical CDR3. The rearrangement joins TRBV20-1 to TRBJ1-3; TRBD1 might be the D (5 bases). Trimming removed 5 bases at V and 4 bases at J, with 6 bases between. In germline, CDR1 is DFQATT, CDR2 SNEGSKA (reference sequence). This CDR3 region has 11 residues. CDR3 region: CSARGGNTIYF. DNA of the CDR3: TGCAGTGCTCGGGGGGGAAACACCATATATTTT.

The chain is built from TRBV9 and TRBJ2-7, with TRBD2 matching over 9 bases. There are 15 residues in the CDR3. Germline CDR1 and CDR2: SGDLS and YYNGEE. The trim removed 0 bases at V and 1 base at J, leaving 2 bases unmatched. The CDR3 DNA follows: TGTGCCAGCAGCGTAGACAGCGGGAGGTCCTACGAGCAGTACTTC. As protein: CASSVDSGRSYEQYF.

The rearrangement uses TRBV27 and TRBJ1-1; 7 bases fit TRBD1. CDR1 is MNHEY, CDR2 SMNVEV, per germline (reference sequence). Trimming removed 3 bases from V and 3 bases from J; junction bases left unmatched: 1. This CDR3 spans 13 amino acids. The CDR3 sequence is CASSFQGDTEAFF. Here the CDR3 DNA reads TGTGCCAGCAGTTTCCAGGGGGACACTGAAGCTTTCTTT.